This T cell receptor beta chain was identified during a study of CD8+ T cells in alopecia areata. General study results and limits: Unlike in mice, where it was clearer, TCR sharing across patients was less clear, possibly HLA-related. Sequencing of scalp samples also captures resident alphabeta T cells of normal skin.

Specimens obtained from alopecia areata patients comprised lesional scalp punch biopsies and peripheral blood. PBMC-derived CD4+ and CD8+ T cells were sorted. This clone was observed a few times. What it binds is not known. Extracted RNA was reverse transcribed into cDNA, the sequencing template. This table comes from immunoSEQ multiplex PCR, and its TCRdb copy is limited to in-frame clones, with some not included. The sample shows around 120,000 clones, about 50% of them seen only once. The V and J ends lost 5 bases and 0 bases, in that order; junction bases with no gene match: 9. Germline assignment: CDR1 SEHNR and CDR2 FQNEAQ (reference sequence). The CDR3 is 19 amino acids.

Sample: NKG2D-low CD8+ T cells sorted from blood. The chain has TRBV7-9 and TRBJ2-1; 14 positions match TRBD2. This TCR came from a human donor with alopecia areata. CDR3 region: CASSPTSGGADSSYNEQFF. The CDR3, as DNA: TGTGCCAGCAGCCCGACTAGCGGGGGGGCTGATTCCTCCTACAATGAGCAGTTCTTC.